These 30 T cell receptor beta chains were sequenced from one sample in a study of T cells after somatic rescue of genetic block. This table comes from immunoSEQ multiplex PCR, and its TCRdb copy is limited to in-frame clones, with some not included. The sample consists of roughly 92,000 clones, 70% to 90% of them appearing once. Sequencing was carried out using peripheral blood mononuclear cells (PBMCs). These receptors originate from a young woman.

The chain links TRBV25-1 to TRBJ2-7; 8 bases are a match to TRBD2. The V and J ends lost 0 bases and 4 bases, in that order; junction bases with no gene match: 5. The CDR3 runs to 15 residues. Germline-derived CDR1 and CDR2 are MGHDK and SYGVNS. CDR3 sequence: CASSEYRREAYEQYF. The CDR3 coding sequence is TGTGCCAGCAGTGAATATAGGCGGGAGGCGTACGAGCAGTACTTC.

There are a few counts of this clone. This chain links TRBV5-5 with TRBJ1-1; a possible D gene is TRBD1 (6 bases). The CDR3 consists of 14 residues. Germline lookup yields CDR1 SGHKS and CDR2 YYEKEE (reference sequence). V shed 4 bases and J shed 1 base, with 11 bases lying between them. The CDR3 spells CASSIGGANTEAFF. Here the CDR3 DNA reads TGTGCCAGCAGCATTGGGGGGGCGAACACTGAAGCTTTCTTT.

J is TRBJ1-1 and V is TRBV15; D is perhaps TRBD1 (5 bases). Per germline, CDR1 LNHNV and CDR2 YYDKDF (reference sequence). Trimming removed 0 bases at V and 4 bases at J, with 12 bases between. The CDR3 is 15 amino acids. CDR3 DNA sequence: TGTGCCACCAGCAGAGAGAGGGGACCTATCACTGAAGCTTTCTTT. It translates to CATSRERGPITEAFF. Looking up the rest from reference TRBV15 and TRBJ1-1 gives the full variable domain: DAMVIQNPRYQVTQFGKPVTLSCSQTLNHNVMYWYQQKSSQAPKLLFHYYDKDFNNEADTPDNFQSRRPNTSFCFLDIRSPGLGDTAMYLCATSRERGPITEAFFGQGTRLTVV.

The chain uses TRBV5-1 and TRBJ1-1, with TRBD1 as a possible D gene (5 bases). The CDR3 runs to 13 residues. CDR1 is SGHRS, CDR2 YFSETQ, per germline. V gave up 0 bases and J gave up 4 bases, with 7 bases separating them. The CDR3 loop is CASSLEGFTEAFF. CDR3 coding DNA: TGCGCCAGCAGCTTGGAGGGGTTCACTGAAGCTTTCTTT.

The chain combines TRBV28 with TRBJ1-2; 8 bases agree with TRBD1. Trimming removed 3 bases from V and 3 bases from J; junction bases left unmatched: 12. The CDR3 extends over 17 amino acids. The V gene's germline CDR1 is MDHEN and CDR2 SYDVKM. The CDR3 region has the DNA TGTGCCAGCAGTTTTCTCGGCAGGGGGCAATCTTACTATGGCTACACCTTC. It specifies CASSFLGRGQSYYGYTF.

This sequence joins TRBV27 and TRBJ1-2; tentative D call: TRBD1 (6 bases). The CDR3 spans 20 residues. Germline values: CDR1 MNHEY, CDR2 SMNVEV (reference sequence). V lost 2 bases to trimming and J lost 8 bases, with 33 bases between them. For the CDR3, the DNA is TGTGCCAGCAGTTTAGGAGTTCGGATCTCGACAGGTGGGAATTTGGAAGGCTACACCTTC. It encodes CASSLGVRISTGGNLEGYTF.

This clone has just a few counts. The gene calls are TRBV28 and TRBJ1-4; tentative D call: TRBD1 (5 bases). V gave up 7 bases and J gave up 7 bases, with 16 bases separating them. CDR1 and CDR2 from the germline V gene are MDHEN and SYDVKM. The CDR3 has 14 residues. In DNA form, the CDR3 reads TGTGCCAGCACCCCGGGGAGGGGCGCTGAAAAACTGTTTTTT. This codes for CASTPGRGAEKLFF.

The chain links TRBV6-5 to TRBJ1-5, with D uncertain. CDR3 size: 13 residues. Germline-derived CDR1 and CDR2 are MNHEY and SVGAGI. V was trimmed by 7 bases and J by 9 bases, leaving 16 bases between them. The CDR3 loop reads CASTSRSGGPQHF. CDR3 bases: TGTGCCAGCACTAGCAGGTCGGGTGGGCCCCAGCATTTT.

In the case of this clone: The germline gene is not matched at one end of the junction; a read error may be the cause. This chain uses TRBV9 with TRBJ2-7; 10 nucleotides align to TRBD2. The CDR3 is made up of 15 amino acids. Germline assignment: CDR1 SGDLS and CDR2 YYNGEE. CDR3 residues: CASSVAPGVLAGAYF. The CDR3 region has the DNA TGTGCCAGCAGCGTAGCCCCCGGAGTTCTAGCGGGAGCCTATTTC.

The chain is built from TRBV23-1 and TRBJ1-5; unclear D gene. TRBV23-1 is an ORF, and what it does is uncertain. V was pared by 0 bases and J by 0 bases, with 9 bases between. The CDR3 extends over 16 amino acids. The CDR3 is CASSQSWHYSNQPQHF. As DNA, the CDR3 is TGCGCCAGCAGTCAATCTTGGCATTATAGCAATCAGCCCCAGCATTTT.

This chain joins TRBV2 and TRBJ2-7; the D is unclear. This CDR3 is 13 amino acids long. V dropped 2 bases and J dropped 3 bases, with 8 bases sitting between them. Germline assignment: CDR1 SNHLY and CDR2 FYNNEI. The CDR3 loop is CASSEWFVYEQYF. CDR3 nucleotides: TGTGCCAGCAGTGAATGGTTTGTCTACGAGCAGTACTTC.

The gene calls are TRBV5-1 and TRBJ2-1, with TRBD2 matching over 11 bases. This CDR3 region has 16 residues. The V gene's germline CDR1 is SGHRS and CDR2 YFSETQ. Trimming cost V 4 bases and J 6 bases; bases outside gene matches: 9. The CDR3 sequence is CASSTGGTSGVNEQFF. Here the CDR3 DNA reads TGCGCCAGCAGCACGGGGGGGACTAGCGGCGTCAATGAGCAGTTCTTC.

By share of the sample, this clone is medium-sized (0.01 to 0.1%). In nucleotides, the CDR3 is TGTGCCAGCAGTGACTCAGGGGGCTACAATGAGCAGTTCTTC. It translates to CASSDSGGYNEQFF. The chain combines TRBV6-4 with TRBJ2-1; a weak D match, TRBD1 (6 bases). Per the germline V gene, CDR1 is MRHNA and CDR2 is SNTAGT. There are 14 residues in the CDR3. V lost 0 bases and J 3 bases, leaving 6 bases between the germline ends.

The chain uses TRBV7-9 and TRBJ2-7; TRBD1 agrees at 9 bases. Germline trimming cut 4 bases from V and 3 bases from J; bases unmatched to any gene: 7. Looked up from germline, CDR1 is SEHNR and CDR2 is FQNEAQ (reference sequence). This CDR3 comprises 15 residues. CDR3 protein: CASSSRQGVFYEQYF. The CDR3 region has the DNA TGTGCCAGCAGCTCCAGACAGGGGGTTTTCTACGAGCAGTACTTC.

The sample holds one count of this clone. This chain uses TRBV7-8 with TRBJ2-1; tentatively, D is TRBD2 (6 bases). V shed 1 base and J shed 7 bases, with 26 bases lying between them. The germline V gene encodes CDR1 SGHVS and CDR2 FQNEAQ. There are 19 residues in the CDR3. As DNA, the CDR3 is TGTGCCAGCAGCTTAGGGTTTGGAGTTTTGGGACCCCGGGGGAATGAGCAGTTCTTC. This encodes CASSLGFGVLGPRGNEQFF.

CDR3: CASSLRDRGSEQYF. The CDR3 DNA reads TGTGCCAGCAGCTTGCGGGACAGGGGTAGCGAGCAGTACTTC. The J gene is TRBJ2-7, the V gene TRBV7-2; 10 nucleotides match TRBD1. Trimming took 3 bases from V and 6 from J; bases not matched to a gene: 5. The CDR3 consists of 14 residues. The germline V gene encodes CDR1 SGHTA and CDR2 FQGNSA.

The rearrangement joins TRBV2 to TRBJ2-7; tentatively, D is TRBD2 (6 bases). Germline V lookup: CDR1 SNHLY, CDR2 FYNNEI. Trimming removed 6 bases at V and 1 base at J, with 16 bases between. The CDR3 has 15 residues. DNA for the CDR3: TGTGCCAGCAGAGCCCCGGGACTGCCTTCCTACGAGCAGTACTTC. Amino acid sequence: CASRAPGLPSYEQYF.

CDR3 loop: CASSLRQGAGEKLFF. CDR3 coding DNA: TGTGCCAGCAGCTTAAGACAGGGGGCAGGCGAAAAACTGTTTTTT. The chain uses TRBV11-2 and TRBJ1-4; 10 positions agree with TRBD1. The trim removed 2 bases at V and 8 bases at J, leaving 5 bases unmatched. This CDR3 is built from 15 residues. Germline CDR1 and CDR2: SGHAT and FQNNGV. Full variable domain (rest looked up from reference TRBV11-2 and TRBJ1-4): EAGVAQSPRYKIIEKRQSVAFWCNPISGHATLYWYQQILGQGPKLLIQFQNNGVVDDSQLPKDRFSAERLKGVDSTLKIQPAKLEDSAVYLCASSLRQGAGEKLFFGSGTQLSVL.

The CDR3 nucleotides read TGTGCCACCAGCAGGGGAGGACAGGGGTACGAGCAGTACTTC. Protein product: CATSRGGQGYEQYF. The V call is TRBV15, the J call TRBJ2-7; 9 positions match TRBD1. V dropped 3 bases and J dropped 4; count of bases not matched to a gene: 4. There are 14 residues in the CDR3. CDR1 LNHNV and CDR2 YYDKDF come from the germline V gene (reference sequence).

V is TRBV28 and J is TRBJ1-5; D unresolved. There are 13 residues in the CDR3. Per the germline V gene, CDR1 is MDHEN and CDR2 is SYDVKM. V was trimmed by 3 bases and J by 7 bases, leaving 10 bases between them. The CDR3: CASSFSVLQPQHF. The CDR3 bases are TGTGCCAGCAGTTTTTCCGTGTTGCAGCCCCAGCATTTT.

J is TRBJ2-7 and V is TRBV7-8; 8 bases align to TRBD2. J lost 0 bases, V lost 2 bases, and 3 bases had no gene match. The CDR3 totals 15 residues. Germline lookup yields CDR1 SGHVS and CDR2 FQNEAQ. CDR3 loop: CASSLTSGSSYEQYF. The CDR3, as DNA: TGTGCCAGCAGCTTAACTAGCGGCAGCTCCTACGAGCAGTACTTC.

A single count supports this clone. The chain employs TRBV5-4 and TRBJ1-2; TRBD1 is a possible D gene (6 bases). The germline V and J ends were trimmed by 2 bases and 0 bases, with 23 bases remaining between them. Germline values: CDR1 SGHNT, CDR2 YYREEE (reference sequence). The CDR3 length is 19 residues. The CDR3 loop reads CASSFLTRSRGLTNYGYTF. The CDR3 DNA reads as TGTGCCAGCAGCTTCTTGACCCGTTCTAGGGGGTTGACTAACTATGGCTACACCTTC.

CDR3 DNA sequence: TGCGCCAGCAGCCTCGGACAGGGGGTCTCTGGAAACACCATATATTTT. Amino acids: CASSLGQGVSGNTIYF. V and J are TRBV5-1 and TRBJ1-3; 10 nucleotides agree with TRBD1. Trimming at V came to 4 bases and at J to 0 bases, leaving 4 bases not matched to a gene. Per germline, CDR1 SGHRS and CDR2 YFSETQ. The CDR3 is 16 amino acids.

The rearrangement links TRBV7-9 to TRBJ2-7, with 8 bases aligning to TRBD2. The CDR3 is 15 residues long. Unmatched junction bases numbered 5, after V lost 4 bases and J lost 0 bases. Germline CDR1 SEHNR, CDR2 FQNEAQ (reference sequence). CDR3 loop: CASSSSTSASYEQYF. As DNA, the CDR3 is TGTGCCAGCAGCTCCTCGACTAGCGCCTCCTACGAGCAGTACTTC.

This clone was seen a few times. The chain carries TRBV30 and TRBJ1-1, with TRBD1 as a possible D gene (5 bases). Germline CDR1 reads GTSNPN; CDR2 reads SVGIG (reference sequence). The ends were cut back, 3 bases at V and 6 bases at J, with 20 bases in the middle. The CDR3 has 15 residues. The CDR3 is CAWSSWGGGDPEAFF. The CDR3 nucleotides are TGTGCCTGGAGCTCCTGGGGCGGAGGGGACCCTGAAGCTTTCTTT.

The V call is TRBV9, the J call TRBJ2-5; no firm D call. V was cut by 0 bases and J by 4 bases, with 13 bases left in between. The CDR3 has 15 amino acids. Germline CDR1 SGDLS, CDR2 YYNGEE. The CDR3 DNA is TGTGCCAGCAGCGTAGGTATCCGGGCTGGAGAGACCCAGTACTTC. It yields the protein CASSVGIRAGETQYF.

The chain combines TRBV19 with TRBJ1-2, with 9 bases aligning to TRBD1. The CDR3 runs 16 residues. Germline V gives CDR1 LNHDA, CDR2 SQIVND (reference sequence). V shed 5 bases and J 4 bases; nucleotides not matched to a gene: 11. The CDR3 spells CASSSGDRGKIYGYTF. For the CDR3, the DNA is TGTGCCAGTAGTTCCGGCGACAGGGGGAAGATCTATGGCTACACCTTC. Full variable domain (rest looked up from reference TRBV19 and TRBJ1-2): DGGITQSPKYLFRKEGQNVTLSCEQNLNHDAMYWYRQDPGQGLRLIYYSQIVNDFQKGDIAEGYSVSREKKESFPLTVTSAQKNPTAFYLCASSSGDRGKIYGYTFGSGTRLTVV.

This chain connects TRBV29-1 to TRBJ2-1; D may be TRBD2 (5 bases). The germline CDR1 and CDR2 sequences are SQVTM and ANQGSEA. The CDR3 is 13 residues long. V was clipped by 5 bases and J by 4 bases, with 12 bases between them. The CDR3 DNA sequence: TGCAGCGTTTCCGGCGGGCTGTACAATGAGCAGTTCTTC. Its protein product is CSVSGGLYNEQFF.

The rearrangement uses TRBV7-3 and TRBJ1-2; 8 bases map to TRBD1. There are 14 residues in the CDR3. Trimming at V came to 5 bases and at J to 7 bases, leaving 9 bases not matched to a gene. Germline V gives CDR1 SGHTA, CDR2 FQGTGA. The CDR3 reads CASSADQGAGGYTF. CDR3 DNA: TGTGCCAGCAGCGCAGATCAGGGGGCGGGTGGCTACACCTTC.

This rearrangement joins TRBV6-5 to TRBJ1-1; 7 bases are shared with TRBD1. With V trimmed by 8 bases and J by 1 base, 10 bases remained unmatched. Germline assignment: CDR1 MNHEY and CDR2 SVGAGI. This CDR3 is 15 amino acids long. The CDR3 is CASRWTGRGNTEAFF. CDR3 in DNA: TGTGCCAGCCGTTGGACAGGTCGTGGGAACACTGAAGCTTTCTTT.